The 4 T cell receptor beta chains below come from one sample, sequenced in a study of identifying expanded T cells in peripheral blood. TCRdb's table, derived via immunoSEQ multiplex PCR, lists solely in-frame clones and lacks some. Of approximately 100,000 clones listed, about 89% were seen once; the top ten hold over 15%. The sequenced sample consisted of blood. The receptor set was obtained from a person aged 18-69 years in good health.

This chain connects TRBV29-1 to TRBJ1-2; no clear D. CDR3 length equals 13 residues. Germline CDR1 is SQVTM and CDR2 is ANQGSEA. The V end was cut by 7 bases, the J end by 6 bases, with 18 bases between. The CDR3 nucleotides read TGCAGCGCCGAAGCGAAGGGCCATCATGGCTACACCTTC. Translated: CSAEAKGHHGYTF.

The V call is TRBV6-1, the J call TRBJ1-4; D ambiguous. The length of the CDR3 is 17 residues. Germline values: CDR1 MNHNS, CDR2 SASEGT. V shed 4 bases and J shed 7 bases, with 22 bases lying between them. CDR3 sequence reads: CASSGWVGVGRVEKLFF. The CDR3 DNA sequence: TGTGCCAGCAGTGGTTGGGTCGGCGTGGGGAGAGTTGAAAAACTGTTTTTT.

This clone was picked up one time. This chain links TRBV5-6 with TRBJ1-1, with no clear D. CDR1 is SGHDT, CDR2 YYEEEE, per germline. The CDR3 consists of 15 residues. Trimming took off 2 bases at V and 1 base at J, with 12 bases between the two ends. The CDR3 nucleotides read TGTGCCAGCAGCTTAGGAACAGCGGGGAACACTGAAGCTTTCTTT. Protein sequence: CASSLGTAGNTEAFF.

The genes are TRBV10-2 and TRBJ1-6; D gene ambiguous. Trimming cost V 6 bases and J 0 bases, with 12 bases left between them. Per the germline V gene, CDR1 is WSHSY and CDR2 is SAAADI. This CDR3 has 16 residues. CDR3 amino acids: CASRDLERSYNSPLHF. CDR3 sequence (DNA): TGCGCCAGCAGAGACCTAGAGCGCTCCTATAATTCACCCCTCCACTTT.